What follows describes a single TCR beta chain. Its antigen is unidentified. These data are taken from a study of liver allograft versus peripheral blood T cells. Turning to the study itself: Blood and transplanted-liver T cell receptor repertoires from recipients were compared.

Overall study findings and caveats: Repertoires of T cell receptors in liver allografts reportedly differed from peripheral blood repertoires.

The V end was cut by 0 bases, the J end by 2 bases, with 13 bases between. The CDR3 is made up of 16 amino acids. Germline CDR1 reads LGHDT; CDR2 reads YNNKEL (reference sequence). Each CDR3 protein is one row after TCRdb ran MiXCR on the reads. This table has around 16,000 distinct CDR3 sequences, around 20% appearing once. The TCR sequence derives from a human patient who had a liver transplant. Some T cells may possibly be graft donor cells. V is TRBV3-1 and J is TRBJ2-5, with D uncertain. The CDR3 reads CASSQDLRVGQETQYF. The CDR3 DNA sequence: TGTGCCAGCAGCCAAGATCTACGGGTGGGACAAGAGACCCAGTACTTC.